These 2 T cell receptor beta chains came from one sample sequenced in a study of tumor-infiltrating lymphocytes in localized non-small cell lung cancer. Data came from immunoSEQ multiplex PCR; TCRdb stores just in-frame clones and leaves some out. The data show 3,000 to 5,000 clones, with under 75% seen just once and 24% held by the top ten. The sequenced material came from uninvolved lung tissue not adjacent to the tumor. Receptors were obtained from a human donor with non-small cell lung cancer.

The chain carries TRBV19 and TRBJ1-2, with a weak D call TRBD1 (6 bases). Between the trimmed V and J ends, which lost 7 bases and 1 base, there was a span of 22 bases. The CDR3 extends over 17 amino acids. Germline CDR1 is LNHDA and CDR2 is SQIVND (reference sequence). CDR3 DNA sequence: TGTGCCAGTACCATAGGGGGTTTAAATTGGATTAACTATGGCTACACCTTC. Protein: CASTIGGLNWINYGYTF.

V and J are TRBV25-1 and TRBJ2-1; 7 nucleotides agree with TRBD1. CDR1 is MGHDK and CDR2 is SYGVNS in the germline V gene. V was pared by 4 bases and J by 13 bases, with 4 bases of the junction left unmatched. The CDR3 totals 11 residues. In DNA form, the CDR3 reads TGTGCCAGCAGTGCCGGGACAGATCAGTTCTTC. Its translation is CASSAGTDQFF.